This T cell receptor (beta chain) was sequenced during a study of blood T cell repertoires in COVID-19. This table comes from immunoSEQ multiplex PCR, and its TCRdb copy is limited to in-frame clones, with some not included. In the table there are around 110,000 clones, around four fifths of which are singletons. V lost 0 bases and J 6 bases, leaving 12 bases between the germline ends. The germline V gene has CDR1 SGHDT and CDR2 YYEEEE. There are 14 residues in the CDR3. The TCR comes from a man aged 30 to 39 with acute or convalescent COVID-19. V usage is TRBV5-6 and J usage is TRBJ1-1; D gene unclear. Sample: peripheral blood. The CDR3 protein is CASSLVAGKPEAFF. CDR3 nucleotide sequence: TGTGCCAGCAGCTTGGTCGCGGGAAAGCCTGAAGCTTTCTTT.